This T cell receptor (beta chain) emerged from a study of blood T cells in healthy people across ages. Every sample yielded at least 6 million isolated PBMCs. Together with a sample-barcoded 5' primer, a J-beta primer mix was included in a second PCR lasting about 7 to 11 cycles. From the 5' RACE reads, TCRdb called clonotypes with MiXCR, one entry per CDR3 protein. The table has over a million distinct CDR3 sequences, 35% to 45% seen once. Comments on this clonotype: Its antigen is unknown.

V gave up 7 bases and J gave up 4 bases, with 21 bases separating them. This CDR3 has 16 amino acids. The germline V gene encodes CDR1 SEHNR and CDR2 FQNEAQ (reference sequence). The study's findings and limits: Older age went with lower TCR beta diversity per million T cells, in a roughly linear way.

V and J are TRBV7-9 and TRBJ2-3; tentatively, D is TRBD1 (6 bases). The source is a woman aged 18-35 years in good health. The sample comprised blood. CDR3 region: CASNIPGQRLADTQYF. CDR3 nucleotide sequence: TGTGCCAGCAATATACCGGGACAACGCCTCGCAGATACGCAGTATTTT.